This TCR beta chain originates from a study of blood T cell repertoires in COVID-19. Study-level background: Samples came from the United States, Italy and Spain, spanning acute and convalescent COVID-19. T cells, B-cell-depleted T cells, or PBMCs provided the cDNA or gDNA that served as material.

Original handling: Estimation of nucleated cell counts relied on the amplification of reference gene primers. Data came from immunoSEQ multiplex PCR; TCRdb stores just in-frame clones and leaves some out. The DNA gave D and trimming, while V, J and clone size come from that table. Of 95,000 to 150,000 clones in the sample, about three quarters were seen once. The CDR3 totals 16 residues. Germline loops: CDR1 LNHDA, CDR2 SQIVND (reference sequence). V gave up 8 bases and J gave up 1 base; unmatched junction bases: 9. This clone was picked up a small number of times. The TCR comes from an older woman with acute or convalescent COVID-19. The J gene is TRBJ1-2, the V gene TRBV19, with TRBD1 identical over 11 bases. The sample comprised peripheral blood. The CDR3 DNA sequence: TGTGCCAGTGCCGGGACAGGGGGAGAATTTAACTATGGCTACACCTTC. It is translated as CASAGTGGEFNYGYTF.